The clone carrying this T cell receptor beta chain was found a few times. The antigen remains unidentified. This sample is part of a study of T cells in Graves' hyperthyroidism and ophthalmopathy. The TCR beta CDR3 regions underwent amplification using RNA transcripts as the source. TCR CDR3 regions were first amplified by RT-PCR with HTBI primers. MiXCR, run by TCRdb on the multiplex PCR reads, gives a single entry per CDR3 protein. The sample includes approximately 530,000 distinct CDR3 sequences, approximately 15% of them seen just once. CDR1 and CDR2 (germline): LNHDA, SQIVND (reference sequence). CDR3 size: 13 residues. V was trimmed by 0 bases and J by 5 bases, leaving 7 bases between them. Study-wide points: Through a model of 13 V-J features, ophthalmopathy was separated from stable hyperthyroidism.

The chain employs TRBV19 and TRBJ1-1; D unresolved. Sequenced: blood. The sequence derives from a woman aged 18-30 years with Graves' hyperthyroidism. CDR3 coding DNA: TGTGCCAGTAGTATAGAGAGGGAAACTGAAGCTTTCTTT. It translates to CASSIERETEAFF.